Below, 19 T cell receptor beta chains from the same sample are listed, as sequenced in a study of T cells after yellow fever vaccination. MiXCR was run by TCRdb on the 5' RACE reads, yielding one entry per CDR3 protein. The repertoire holds about 140,000 distinct CDR3 sequences, over 7% seen once, with under 0.95% in the top ten. The starting material was CD4+ T cells sorted from PBMCs, obtained 5 days after the yellow fever booster vaccination. These receptors all come from a man aged 30-40 years who received the YFV17D yellow fever vaccine.

This clonotype was counted many times. CDR3 sequence: CASGSGENIQYF. CDR3 sequence (DNA): TGTGCCAGCGGATCCGGGGAGAACATTCAGTACTTC. This rearrangement joins TRBV12-3 or TRBV12-4 to TRBJ2-4; weak D call: TRBD2 (5 bases). The CDR3 is 12 residues long. The V end lost 8 bases, the J end lost 7 bases, and 12 bases lay between the germline ends.

This clonotype was seen many times. This sequence joins TRBV12-3 or TRBV12-4 and TRBJ1-2; 7 bases match TRBD1. The CDR3 is made up of 12 amino acids. V gave up 0 bases and J gave up 10 bases; unmatched junction bases: 2. CDR3 in amino acids: CASSLADRNYTF. The CDR3 DNA is TGTGCCAGCAGTTTAGCGGACAGGAACTACACCTTC.

This clonotype was detected ten times or more. J is TRBJ1-4 and V is TRBV7-2, with 8 bases lining up with TRBD1. The CDR3 extends over 15 amino acids. V gave up 6 bases and J gave up 3 bases; unmatched junction bases: 6. Germline CDR1 and CDR2: SGHTA and FQGNSA. DNA of the CDR3: TGTGCCAGCAGAGAACAGGGGGTGCCTAATGAAAAACTGTTTTTT. Translated, it gives CASREQGVPNEKLFF.

This clonotype has at least ten counts. The rearrangement uses TRBV20-1 and TRBJ1-5, with D possibly being TRBD1 (6 bases). V was clipped by 5 bases and J by 4 bases, with 12 bases between them. This CDR3 contains 13 residues. Germline lookup yields CDR1 DFQATT and CDR2 SNEGSKA (reference sequence). CDR3 residues: CSAWHRENQPQHF. CDR3 bases: TGCAGTGCTTGGCACAGGGAAAATCAGCCCCAGCATTTT.

This clonotype was detected ten times or more. The CDR3: CASTRPGTGETEAFF. DNA for the CDR3: TGTGCCAGCACCAGGCCCGGGACAGGGGAGACTGAAGCTTTCTTT. The chain links TRBV6-2 or TRBV6-3 to TRBJ1-1; 10 bases are a match to TRBD1. Germline V gene data show CDR1 as MNHEY and CDR2 as SVGEGT. This CDR3 region has 15 residues. The V gene end was trimmed by 7 bases and the J gene end by 5 bases; junction bases not matched to a gene: 10.

The chain uses TRBV12-3 or TRBV12-4 and TRBJ2-7; D is possibly TRBD1 or TRBD2 (5 bases each). Trimming stripped 8 bases from V and 0 bases from J, with 11 bases between. The CDR3 runs 13 residues. In nucleotides, the CDR3 is TGTGCCAGCTGCCCTGGGGGCTCCTACGAGCAGTACTTC. It yields the protein CASCPGGSYEQYF.

This clonotype was seen at least ten times. The rearrangement joins TRBV5-5 to TRBJ2-1, with D possibly being TRBD2 (6 bases). This CDR3 has 15 amino acids. V was shortened by 5 bases and J by 2 bases, with 14 bases between the two germline ends. The germline V gene has CDR1 SGHKS and CDR2 YYEKEE (reference sequence). CDR3 sequence reads: CASRQTGATYNEQFF. The CDR3 DNA follows: TGTGCCAGCAGGCAGACGGGAGCCACCTACAATGAGCAGTTCTTC.

The rearrangement links TRBV29-1 to TRBJ2-5, with D unresolved. V lost 8 bases and J 7 bases, leaving 11 bases between the germline ends. This CDR3 is built from 10 residues. CDR1 and CDR2 from the germline V gene are SQVTM and ANQGSEA. CDR3 protein: CSFYSGTQYF. The CDR3 DNA reads TGCAGCTTCTACTCTGGGACCCAGTACTTC.

This clonotype was observed at least ten times. This rearrangement joins TRBV12-5 to TRBJ2-1; D unresolved. V lost 8 bases, J lost 6 bases, and 8 bases lay in between. This CDR3 is 11 amino acids long. From germline, CDR1 is LGHNT and CDR2 FRNRAP. CDR3 DNA: TGTGCTAGTTGGAGAACCAATGAGCAGTTCTTC. Protein sequence: CASWRTNEQFF.

This clonotype was observed many times. The chain has TRBV4-3 and TRBJ1-1; possible D gene TRBD1, 5 bases. The CDR3 extends over 15 amino acids. CDR1 and CDR2 (germline): LGHNA, YSLEER. The V end lost 0 bases, the J end lost 1 base, and 9 bases lay between the germline ends. The CDR3 spells CASSQDPGRNTEAFF. DNA of the CDR3: TGCGCCAGCAGCCAAGATCCGGGGCGGAACACTGAAGCTTTCTTT.

The chain recombines TRBV5-6 with TRBJ1-1, with D unclear. V lost 10 bases and J 2 bases, leaving 15 bases between the germline ends. CDR1 and CDR2 from the germline V gene are SGHDT and YYEEEE. The CDR3 spans 13 residues. The CDR3 sequence is CAGNGRGNTEAFF. For the CDR3, the DNA is TGTGCCGGTAATGGTCGAGGAAACACTGAAGCTTTCTTT.

This clonotype was detected ten times or more. The rearrangement uses TRBV2 and TRBJ2-1; TRBD2 matches at 9 bases. The CDR3 loop spans 14 amino acids. From germline, CDR1 is SNHLY and CDR2 FYNNEI. V lost 8 bases to trimming and J lost 9 bases; unmatched junction nucleotides: 11. CDR3 protein: CASSQLAGEGEQFF. The CDR3 DNA follows: TGTGCCAGCTCCCAATTAGCGGGAGAGGGTGAGCAGTTCTTC. Looking up the rest from reference TRBV2 and TRBJ2-1 gives the full variable domain: EPEVTQTPSHQVTQMGQEVILRCVPISNHLYFYWYRQILGQKVEFLVSFYNNEISEKSEIFDDQFSVERPDGSNFTLKIRSTKLEDSAMYFCASSQLAGEGEQFFGPGTRLTVL.

This clonotype was observed many times. V and J are TRBV19 and TRBJ2-2, with 7 bases fitting TRBD1. CDR1 is LNHDA, CDR2 SQIVND, per germline (reference sequence). With 6 bases clipped from V and 1 base from J, the junction kept 8 bases outside the gene matches. CDR3 size: 16 residues. CDR3 sequence reads: CASRPPGDRNTGELFF. CDR3 DNA sequence: TGTGCCAGTAGACCTCCCGGGGACAGGAACACCGGGGAGCTGTTTTTT.

This clonotype has ten or more counts. V gene TRBV7-2 combines with J gene TRBJ2-3; tentatively, D is TRBD2 (6 bases). V was cut by 5 bases and J by 2 bases, with 14 bases left in between. CDR1 and CDR2 from the germline V gene are SGHTA and FQGNSA. The CDR3 runs 15 residues. The CDR3 protein is CASSRNSGFTDTQYF. DNA for the CDR3: TGTGCCAGCAGCCGCAATAGCGGATTCACAGATACGCAGTATTTT.

At least ten counts were recorded for this clonotype. The chain uses TRBV29-1 and TRBJ2-5; D may correspond to TRBD1 or TRBD2 (5 bases each). The CDR3 runs 14 residues. The ends were cut back, 6 bases at V and 5 bases at J, with 19 bases in the middle. In germline, CDR1 is SQVTM, CDR2 ANQGSEA. CDR3 region: CSVTRQGEGETQYF. CDR3 nucleotide sequence: TGCAGCGTAACAAGGCAGGGTGAGGGGGAGACCCAGTACTTC.

This clonotype was detected ten times or more. This chain connects TRBV10-1 to TRBJ1-4; D gene unclear. Germline loops: CDR1 WNHNN, CDR2 SYGVQD (reference sequence). The CDR3 extends over 15 amino acids. Deletions cut 0 bases from V and 0 bases from J, with 5 bases between. This CDR3 is CASSESVATNEKLFF. The CDR3 DNA reads as TGCGCCAGCAGTGAGTCGGTCGCAACTAATGAAAAACTGTTTTTT.

Turning to this clonotype: A much larger clone differs by one base, so this may be a read error. The chain couples TRBV5-6 to TRBJ2-1, with no clear D. Germline values: CDR1 SGHDT, CDR2 YYEEEE. There are 12 residues in the CDR3. CDR3 sequence (DNA): TGTACCAGCAGCTTGATGACCGATGAGCAGTTCTTC. Translating it yields CTSSLMTDEQFF.

This clonotype has at least ten counts. The rearrangement links TRBV5-1 to TRBJ2-1; TRBD1 is a possible D gene (5 bases). Per germline, CDR1 SGHRS and CDR2 YFSETQ. The CDR3 runs to 14 residues. The V gene lost 4 bases and the J gene lost 4 bases, with 12 bases spanning the gap. The CDR3 region is CASSPWGTYNEQFF. The DNA of the CDR3 is TGCGCCAGCAGCCCGTGGGGCACGTACAATGAGCAGTTCTTC. The variable domain in full, completed from reference TRBV5-1 and TRBJ2-1, reads KAGVTQTPRYLIKTRGQQVTLSCSPISGHRSVSWYQQTPGQGLQFLFEYFSETQRNKGNFPGRFSGRQFSNSRSEMNVSTLELGDSALYLCASSPWGTYNEQFFGPGTRLTVL.

This clonotype was seen at least ten times. The gene calls are TRBV5-1 and TRBJ1-4; TRBD1 agrees at 7 bases. Per the germline V gene, CDR1 is SGHRS and CDR2 is YFSETQ. V dropped 4 bases and J dropped 7; count of bases not matched to a gene: 7. The CDR3 is made up of 14 amino acids. CDR3 bases: TGCGCCAGCAGCCCCGGGACAGTAGGTGAAAAACTGTTTTTT. Protein product: CASSPGTVGEKLFF.